The 9 T cell receptor beta chains below come from one sample, sequenced in a study of T cell repertoires in cytomegalovirus infection. TCRdb reanalysed the reads using MiXCR and keeps one entry per CDR3 protein. This sample has thousands of distinct CDR3 sequences, with around three fifths found just once. Their antigens are not known. Input material: PBMCs, sequenced either directly or after in vitro stimulation (not recorded which). These receptors were taken from a human donor in good health (CMV status not recorded). Some clones in this sample may be carry-over from other donors' samples.

A single count supports this clonotype. The conserved phenylalanine or tryptophan normally closing the CDR3 is absent here, so this likely arose from a read error. The limits of the CDR3 on the DNA are not certain, so only TCRdb's listed CDR3 is given. CDR3 sequence reads: CASSLVGIYTYTEQLL. V and J are TRBV7-4 and TRBJ2-1. From germline, CDR1 is SGHVT and CDR2 SQSDAQ. The CDR3 has 16 amino acids, counting both end residues.

This clonotype was seen a single time. The gene calls are TRBV5-1 and TRBJ2-1; D possibly matches TRBD1 or TRBD2 (7 bases each). V was clipped by 4 bases and J by 8 bases, with 16 bases between them. From germline, CDR1 is SGHRS and CDR2 YFSETQ. This CDR3 is 14 amino acids long. The CDR3 spells CASSSGITGDEQFF. The CDR3 region has the DNA TGCGCCAGCAGCAGCGGGATCACAGGGGATGAGCAGTTCTTC.

A note on this clonotype: At one end the junction does not follow the germline gene, possibly because of a read error. The chain has TRBV20-1 and TRBJ2-7, with D perhaps matching TRBD2 (5 bases). This CDR3 is 15 amino acids long. Per the germline V gene, CDR1 is DFQATT and CDR2 is SNEGSKA (reference sequence). The CDR3 nucleotides read TGCAGTGCTAGAGGTTTGGAGGTCCTCTCCTCCGAGCAGTACTTC. Translation gives CSARGLEVLSSEQYF.

As for this clonotype: At one end, the junction sequence differs from germline, possibly due to a read error. V usage is TRBV7-9 and J usage is TRBJ2-1; the D is unclear. Germline V gene data show CDR1 as SEHNR and CDR2 as FQNEAQ (reference sequence). The CDR3 has 16 amino acids. CDR3 DNA sequence: TGTGCCAGCAGCTTGTTTGGAATATCCACCGACAATGAGCAGGTATTC. Translation: CASSLFGISTDNEQVF.

This clonotype has a handful of counts. As DNA, the CDR3 is TGTGCCAGCAGTCGGACAGCCACTTATGGCTACACCTTC. Amino acid sequence: CASSRTATYGYTF. The genes are TRBV7-2 and TRBJ1-2; tentative D call: TRBD1 (6 bases). V was trimmed by 6 bases and J by 5 bases, leaving 13 bases between them. Germline CDR1 is SGHTA and CDR2 is FQGNSA. The CDR3 covers 13 residues.

The gene calls are TRBV19 and TRBJ1-3; no reliable D call. Germline V lookup: CDR1 LNHDA, CDR2 SQIVND (reference sequence). The CDR3 totals 13 residues. Trimming cost V 8 bases and J 0 bases, with 8 bases left between them. This chain's CDR3 is CASSQSSGNTIYF. CDR3 bases: TGTGCCAGTTCCCAGTCCTCTGGAAACACCATATATTTT.

Turning to this clonotype: This CDR3 fails to terminate in the conserved phenylalanine or tryptophan, so it likely reflects a read error. The DNA is left out, because the CDR3 cannot be placed on it with certainty; the CDR3 is given as TCRdb lists it. The CDR3 sequence is CASSLLGIATYNAQLC. V and J are TRBV7-9 and TRBJ2-1; the table assigns TRBD2, which was not confirmed against the DNA. Germline V gives CDR1 SEHNR, CDR2 FQNEAQ (reference sequence). The CDR3 spans 16 residues, counting both ends.

The rearrangement links TRBV7-3 to TRBJ2-1; the D gene is possibly TRBD2 (5 bases). The V gene lost 1 base and the J gene lost 0 bases, with 13 bases spanning the gap. Germline CDR1 SGHTA, CDR2 FQGTGA. This CDR3 has 17 residues. CDR3: CASSLNAGDYSYNEQFF. CDR3 DNA: TGTGCCAGCAGCTTAAATGCAGGAGACTACTCCTACAATGAGCAGTTCTTC.

Notes on this clonotype: The final CDR3 position lacks the conserved phenylalanine or tryptophan, pointing to a likely read error. V usage is TRBV24-1 and J usage is TRBJ2-3, with D uncertain. CDR3 size: 10 residues. Germline V gene lookup returns CDR1 KGHDR and CDR2 SFDVKD. In nucleotides, the CDR3 is TGTGGCATTCACGGAGATACGCAGTATTTG. As protein: CGIHGDTQYL.